This T cell receptor beta chain comes out of a study of technical replicates of blood from several donors. CDR3 length: 15 residues. V gave up 0 bases and J gave up 0 bases, with 9 bases separating them. Per the germline V gene, CDR1 is MGHRA and CDR2 is YSYEKL. Only in-frame clones appear in the TCRdb table, and some are missing; sequencing was by immunoSEQ multiplex PCR. Among 70,000 to 85,000 clones listed, 97% were seen once. The chain uses TRBV4-1 and TRBJ2-7; D is unclear. This clonotype was obtained from a human donor in good health. The sample was T cells isolated from PBMCs. Here the CDR3 reads CASSQERRSSYEQYF. The CDR3 bases are TGCGCCAGCAGCCAAGAACGCCGGAGCTCCTACGAGCAGTACTTC.